The rows below give T cell receptor beta chains drawn from one sample of a study of early T cells in non-severe SARS-CoV-2 infection. In TCRdb, the 5' RACE reads were re-called with MiXCR into one record per CDR3 protein. The repertoire includes over 60,000 distinct CDR3 sequences, around 12% of them detected once, and 4% to 5% sits in the top ten. The sample comprised whole blood. The receptors were gathered from an adult who was a healthcare worker with PCR-confirmed SARS-CoV-2 infection or an uninfected control (not recorded which). Each CDR3 is given with its conserved first and last residue. Each record gives: D gene, clone size, J gene, V gene, CDR3 protein, CDR3 DNA. The D gene is left open where the match is weak. For some rows the clone size is stated as once, few or many, or as a class when expanded; others skip it.

D: .
size: .
J: TRBJ1-2
V: TRBV4-2
CDR3: CASSQAGDPYGYTF
DNA: TGTGCCAGCAGCCAAGCGGGAGACCCGTATGGCTACACCTTC

D: .
size: many
J: TRBJ1-4
V: TRBV5-1
CDR3: CASRKDNAVEKLFF
DNA: TGCGCCAGCAGGAAGGACAACGCGGTCGAAAAACTGTTTTTT

D: .
size: .
J: TRBJ2-3
V: TRBV11-2
CDR3: CATGQGDTQYF
DNA: TGTGCCACCGGCCAGGGAGATACGCAGTATTTT

D: .
size: few
J: TRBJ2-1
V: TRBV7-3
CDR3: CASSPGTANNEQFF
DNA: TGTGCCAGCAGCCCCGGGACGGCCAACAATGAGCAGTTCTTC

D: TRBD1
size: few
J: TRBJ1-2
V: TRBV7-3
CDR3: CASSLTGGADYGYTF
DNA: TGTGCCAGCAGCTTAACAGGGGGCGCTGACTATGGCTACACCTTC

D: TRBD2
size: many
J: TRBJ2-1
V: TRBV19
CDR3: CASSPPGGAHNEQFF
DNA: TGTGCCAGTAGTCCTCCCGGGGGGGCGCACAATGAGCAGTTCTTC

D: .
size: few
J: TRBJ2-3
V: TRBV5-4
CDR3: CASSFKGADTQYF
DNA: TGTGCCAGCAGCTTCAAGGGGGCAGATACGCAGTATTTT

D: .
size: few
J: TRBJ1-1
V: TRBV3-1
CDR3: CASSPPTINGGGTEAFF
DNA: TGTGCCAGCAGCCCTCCTACCATCAACGGAGGGGGCACTGAAGCTTTCTTT

D: .
size: many
J: TRBJ2-3
V: TRBV7-9
CDR3: CASSPEGAFGTDTQYF
DNA: TGTGCCAGCAGCCCCGAAGGGGCCTTTGGCACAGATACGCAGTATTTT

D: TRBD2
size: many
J: TRBJ2-3
V: TRBV12-3/TRBV12-4
CDR3: CASSHRTSGGGDTQYF
DNA: TGTGCCAGCAGTCATCGGACTAGCGGGGGTGGAGATACGCAGTATTTT

D: TRBD2
size: many
J: TRBJ2-7
V: TRBV20-1
CDR3: CSAKRTSGALYEQYF
DNA: TGCAGTGCAAAACGGACTAGCGGGGCTCTATACGAGCAGTACTTC

D: TRBD1
size: few
J: TRBJ1-2
V: TRBV3-1
CDR3: CASSLGQGFGYTF
DNA: TGTGCCAGCAGCCTGGGACAGGGGTTTGGCTACACCTTC

D: .
size: once
J: TRBJ2-5
V: TRBV29-1
CDR3: CSVDSQLQETQYF
DNA: TGCAGCGTTGACTCACAGTTACAAGAGACCCAGTACTTC

D: .
size: .
J: TRBJ1-1
V: TRBV4-1
CDR3: CASSQEPGRGAEAFF
DNA: TGCGCCAGCAGCCAAGAACCCGGAAGGGGTGCTGAAGCTTTCTTT

D: TRBD2
size: few
J: TRBJ2-1
V: TRBV27
CDR3: CASSLGGGSNEQFF
DNA: TGTGCCAGCAGTTTAGGCGGGGGGAGCAATGAGCAGTTCTTC

D: .
size: few
J: TRBJ2-5
V: TRBV7-2
CDR3: CASSFAPTAQYF
DNA: TGTGCCAGCAGCTTTGCACCCACGGCCCAGTACTTC

D: .
size: many
J: TRBJ1-2
V: TRBV3-1
CDR3: CASSLARKTGYTF
DNA: TGTGCCAGCAGCCTGGCGCGAAAGACGGGCTACACCTTC